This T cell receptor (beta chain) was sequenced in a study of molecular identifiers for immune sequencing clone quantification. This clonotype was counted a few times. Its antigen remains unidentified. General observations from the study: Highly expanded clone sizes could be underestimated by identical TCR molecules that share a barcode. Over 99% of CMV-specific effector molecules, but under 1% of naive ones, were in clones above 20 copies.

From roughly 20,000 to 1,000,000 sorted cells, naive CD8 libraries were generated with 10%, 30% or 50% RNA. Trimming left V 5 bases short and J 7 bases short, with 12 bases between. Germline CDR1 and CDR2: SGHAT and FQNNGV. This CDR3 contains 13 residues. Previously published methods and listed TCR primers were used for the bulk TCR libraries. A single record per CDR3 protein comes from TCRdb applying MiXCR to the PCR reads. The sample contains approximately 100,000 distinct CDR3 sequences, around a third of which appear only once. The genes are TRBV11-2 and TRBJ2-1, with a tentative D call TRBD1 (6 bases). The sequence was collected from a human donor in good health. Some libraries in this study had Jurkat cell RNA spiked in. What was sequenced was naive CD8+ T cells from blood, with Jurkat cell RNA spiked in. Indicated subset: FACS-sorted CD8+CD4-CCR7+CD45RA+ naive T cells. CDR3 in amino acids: CASSIGQPNEQFF. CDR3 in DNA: TGTGCCAGCAGCATCGGACAGCCTAATGAGCAGTTCTTC.